This T cell receptor beta chain comes out of a study of blood T cell repertoires in COVID-19. Looking at the study overall: The analysed material was cDNA or gDNA that came from T cells, B-cell-depleted T cells, or PBMCs.

This clone showed up just a few times. The authors' processing: Amplification of reference gene primers was used by the study to estimate nucleated cell counts. Using immunoSEQ multiplex PCR, the repertoire was profiled, and TCRdb retains in-frame clones only, with some absent. The DNA gave D and trimming, while V, J and clone size come from that table. The sample consists of about 260,000 clones, approximately 86% of them appearing once. Between the trimmed V and J ends, which lost 1 base and 5 bases, there was a span of 6 bases. CDR1 is SEHNR, CDR2 FQNEAQ, per germline (reference sequence). The CDR3 consists of 13 residues.

The source is a man between 25 and 39 years old with active or convalescent COVID-19. V is TRBV7-9 and J is TRBJ1-5; D gene ambiguous. The specimen sequenced was peripheral blood. Written as DNA, the CDR3 is TGTGCCAGCAGCTTAGACCGGTATCAGCCCCAGCATTTT. Encoded protein: CASSLDRYQPQHF.